This TCR beta chain is from a study of T cell responses to AZD1222 COVID-19 vaccine. Study-wide findings and caveats: Seropositivity was recorded at baseline in only 6 or 7 AZD1222 recipients. Spike regions recognized by vaccine-associated CD4 TCRs spanned the protein, led by 160-218 and 743-854. Recipients of two AZD1222 doses showed rising Spike-specific TCR breadth and depth. Targeting of unmutated variant regions was reportedly seen in nearly half of spike-specific TCRs.

This clone was seen a few times. Its antigen is unidentified. Generated by immunoSEQ multiplex PCR, the TCRdb table keeps only in-frame clones and is missing some. The sample comprises around 120,000 clones, about nine tenths of which are singletons, and 7% to 9% rests with the top ten. CDR1 is SNHLY, CDR2 FYNNEI, per germline. The ends were cut back, 6 bases at V and 11 bases at J, with 23 bases in the middle. This CDR3 is 15 amino acids long. The material was peripheral blood, obtained on day 0 of AZD1222 vaccination. V and J are TRBV2 and TRBJ2-1; D might be TRBD2 (6 bases). The TCR was taken from an adult in good health. CDR3 residues: CASSQSGLPNRQQFF. DNA of the CDR3: TGTGCCAGCAGCCAATCGGGACTTCCCAACCGCCAGCAGTTCTTC.